This T cell receptor beta chain was observed in a study of blood T cell repertoires in COVID-19. Study context: Samples of COVID-19 (acute and convalescent) were obtained from the United States, Italy and Spain. T cells, B-cell-depleted T cells, or PBMCs provided the cDNA or gDNA that served as material.

The CDR3 totals 16 residues. Unmatched junction bases numbered 8, after V lost 4 bases and J lost 4 bases. Per germline, CDR1 SGHNT and CDR2 YYREEE (reference sequence). Study processing details: Cell counts per sample came from amplifying reference gene primers. Libraries were prepared by immunoSEQ multiplex PCR; TCRdb keeps only in-frame clonotypes and omits some of them. V and J calls and clone size are copied from that table; D and trimming were computed from the DNA. Of around 86,000 clones in the sample, about nine tenths were seen once. The origin of this receptor is an elderly woman with acute or convalescent COVID-19. The sample comprised peripheral blood. This chain links TRBV5-4 with TRBJ2-3; 11 bases match TRBD2. CDR3 loop: CASSPDSGRAADTQYF. The CDR3 coding sequence is TGTGCCAGCAGCCCGGATAGCGGGAGGGCCGCAGATACGCAGTATTTT. Full variable domain (rest looked up from reference TRBV5-4 and TRBJ2-3): ETGVTQSPTHLIKTRGQQVTLRCSSQSGHNTVSWYQQALGQGPQFIFQYYREEENGRGNFPPRFSGLQFPNYSSELNVNALELDDSALYLCASSPDSGRAADTQYFGPGTRLTVL.